The T cell receptor (beta chain) described here comes from a study of shared clonotypes between healthy human individuals. Germline loops: CDR1 MNHNS, CDR2 SASEGT. The trim removed 3 bases at V and 5 bases at J, leaving 6 bases unmatched. This CDR3 comprises 15 residues. Positively selected for CCR7, the CD45RO-negative cells used as naive CD8 cells excluded terminally differentiated effector memory CD45RA+ cells. Sequencing was performed with immunoSEQ multiplex PCR; in TCRdb, only in-frame clones are kept and a portion is missing. The table lists about 750,000 clones, 90% to 95% of them singletons.

This clonotype was obtained from a man between 25 and 39 years old in good health. Sequenced material: naive CD8+ T cells sorted from blood. The V gene is TRBV6-1, the J gene TRBJ2-1; 8 positions agree with TRBD2. The CDR3 sequence: CASSDQGLADNEQFF. The CDR3, as DNA: TGTGCCAGCAGTGACCAAGGACTAGCCGACAATGAGCAGTTCTTC.